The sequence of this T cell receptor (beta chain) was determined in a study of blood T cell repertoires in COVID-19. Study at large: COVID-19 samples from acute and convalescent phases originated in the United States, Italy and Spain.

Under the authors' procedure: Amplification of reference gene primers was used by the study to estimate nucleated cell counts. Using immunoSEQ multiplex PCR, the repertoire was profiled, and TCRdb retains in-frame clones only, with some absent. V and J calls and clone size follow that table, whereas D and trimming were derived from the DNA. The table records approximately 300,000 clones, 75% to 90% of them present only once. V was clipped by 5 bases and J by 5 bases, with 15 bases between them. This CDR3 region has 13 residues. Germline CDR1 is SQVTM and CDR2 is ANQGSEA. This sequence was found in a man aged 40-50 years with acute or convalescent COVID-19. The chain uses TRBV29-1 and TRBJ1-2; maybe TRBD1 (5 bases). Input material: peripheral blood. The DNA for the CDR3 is TGCAGCGTTCCCTACAGCGGGGGGTATGGCTACACCTTC. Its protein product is CSVPYSGGYGYTF.